This T cell receptor beta chain was recorded in a study of shared clonotypes between healthy human individuals. As concerns this clone: As yet, its antigen is unknown. The DNA is left out, because the CDR3 cannot be placed on it with certainty; the CDR3 is given as TCRdb lists it.

The CDR3 numbers 11 amino acids, ends counted. Germline CDR1 and CDR2: DFQATT and SNEGSKA (reference sequence). It was CD45RO-negative cells, positively selected for CCR7, that made up naive CD8 cells, with terminally differentiated effector memory CD45RA+ cells excluded. Findings and caveats of the study: The authors sampled blood alone, and tissue repertoires likely differ.

Clones were read by immunoSEQ multiplex PCR, and TCRdb kept only the in-frame ones, dropping some. This table has over 2 million clones, roughly 95% appearing once. This clonotype was sampled from a man younger than 30 in good health. The sequenced material came from naive CD8+ T cells sorted from blood. J is TRBJ2-1 and V is TRBV20-1; the D segment call TRBD1 is taken from the table without a DNA check. The CDR3 loop reads CSTSDMNEQFF.